The next 3 T cell receptor beta chains were all read from a single sample in a study of blood T cell repertoires in COVID-19. Measured with immunoSEQ multiplex PCR; TCRdb has only the in-frame clones, and not every one. The sample includes roughly 440,000 clones, about 87% of them seen just once. The sequenced sample consisted of peripheral blood. The receptors stem from a woman aged 45-60 years with COVID-19, enrolled during active disease.

The V gene is TRBV7-9, the J gene TRBJ2-2; possibly TRBD1 for D (6 bases). This CDR3 is built from 15 residues. V shed 5 bases and J shed 4 bases, with 14 bases lying between them. The germline gives CDR1 SEHNR, CDR2 FQNEAQ (reference sequence). CDR3 nucleotide sequence: TGTGCCAGCAGCCCCGGGTGGGGGCGCACCGGGGAGCTGTTTTTT. Protein sequence: CASSPGWGRTGELFF.

V and J are TRBV28 and TRBJ1-1; D gene uncertain. This CDR3 comprises 15 residues. Trimming removed 7 bases from V and 1 base from J, with 16 bases in between. Germline V CDR1 and CDR2: MDHEN, SYDVKM. Here the CDR3 DNA reads TGTGCCAGCATATGGCGAAGGACTTCGAACACTGAAGCTTTCTTT. It is translated as CASIWRRTSNTEAFF.

CDR3 loop: CASSLGTDPNSPLHF. CDR3 in DNA: TGCGCCAGCAGCTTGGGGACAGACCCGAATTCACCCCTCCACTTT. The chain combines TRBV5-1 with TRBJ1-6, with a possible D match to TRBD1 (6 bases). This CDR3 has 15 residues. V lost 0 bases and J 7 bases, leaving 11 bases between the germline ends. Looked up from germline, CDR1 is SGHRS and CDR2 is YFSETQ.